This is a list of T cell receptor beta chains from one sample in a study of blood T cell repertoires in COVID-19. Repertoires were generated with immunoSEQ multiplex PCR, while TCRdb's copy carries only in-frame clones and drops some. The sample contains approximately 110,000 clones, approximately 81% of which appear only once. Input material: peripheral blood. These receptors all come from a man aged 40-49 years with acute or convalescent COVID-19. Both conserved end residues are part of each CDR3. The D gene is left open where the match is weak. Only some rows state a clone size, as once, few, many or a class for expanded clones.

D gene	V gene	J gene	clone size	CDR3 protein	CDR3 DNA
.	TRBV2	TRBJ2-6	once	CASREQNSGANVLTF	TGTGCCAGCAGGGAACAGAACTCTGGGGCCAACGTCCTGACTTTC
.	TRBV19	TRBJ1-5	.	CASRPTGYGNQPQHF	TGTGCCAGTAGGCCTACAGGGTATGGAAATCAGCCCCAGCATTTT
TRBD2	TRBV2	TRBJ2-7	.	CASSELAGGLTYEQYF	TGTGCCAGCAGTGAACTAGCGGGAGGTCTAACCTACGAGCAGTACTTC
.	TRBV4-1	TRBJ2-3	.	CASSRGTGVTDTQYF	TGCGCCAGCAGCCGTGGGACGGGGGTAACAGATACGCAGTATTTT
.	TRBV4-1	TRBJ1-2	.	CASSPGERGNYGYTF	TGCGCCAGCAGCCCGGGGGAGCGGGGGAACTATGGCTACACCTTC
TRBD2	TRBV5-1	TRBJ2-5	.	CASSRLADQETQYF	TGCGCCAGCAGCAGGCTAGCGGATCAAGAGACCCAGTACTTC
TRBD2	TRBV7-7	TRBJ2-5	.	CASSLGAGGETQYF	TGTGCTAGCAGCTTAGGAGCGGGAGGAGAGACCCAGTACTTC
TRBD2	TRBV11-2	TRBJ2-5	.	CASSLAQRGGQETQYF	TGTGCCAGCAGCTTAGCCCAGCGGGGGGGTCAAGAGACCCAGTACTTC
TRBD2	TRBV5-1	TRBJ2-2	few	CASSLGLAGRPGELFF	TGCGCCAGCAGCTTGGGGCTAGCGGGTCGCCCCGGGGAGCTGTTTTTT
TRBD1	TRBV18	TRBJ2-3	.	CASSPRTGHSSTDTQYF	TGTGCCAGCTCACCCCGGACAGGACACTCTAGCACAGATACGCAGTATTTT
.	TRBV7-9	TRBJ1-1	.	CASSSQAEAFF	TGTGCCAGCAGCTCCCAGGCCGAAGCTTTCTTT
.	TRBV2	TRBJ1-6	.	CASWANSPLHF	TGTGCCAGCTGGGCCAATTCACCCCTCCACTTT
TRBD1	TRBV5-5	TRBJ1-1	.	CASSRGQGAPAEAFF	TGTGCCAGCAGCCGAGGACAGGGGGCTCCAGCTGAAGCTTTCTTT
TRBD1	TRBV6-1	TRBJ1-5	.	CASSAGQGVSNQPQHF	TGTGCCAGCAGTGCAGGACAGGGAGTTAGCAATCAGCCCCAGCATTTT
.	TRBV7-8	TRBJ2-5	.	CASSRPQGKETQYF	TGTGCCAGCAGCCGACCCCAGGGAAAAGAGACCCAGTACTTC
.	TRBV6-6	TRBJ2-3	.	CASSRSGGGADTQYF	TGTGCCAGCAGTCGATCCGGAGGTGGCGCAGATACGCAGTATTTT
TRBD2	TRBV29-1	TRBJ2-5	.	CSVVRGVPGTQYF	TGCAGCGTTGTCCGGGGGGTCCCAGGGACCCAGTACTTC
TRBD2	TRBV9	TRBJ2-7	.	CASSAGLAGVYEQYF	TGTGCCAGCAGCGCGGGACTAGCGGGAGTTTACGAGCAGTACTTC
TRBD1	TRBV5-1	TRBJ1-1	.	CASRPLGQVAEAFF	TGCGCCAGCAGACCTCTAGGACAGGTGGCTGAAGCTTTCTTT
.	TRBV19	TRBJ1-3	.	CASKTQDDPGNTIYF	TGTGCCAGTAAGACCCAGGATGATCCTGGAAACACCATATATTTT
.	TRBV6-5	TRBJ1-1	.	CASSWDKGGKAFF	TGTGCCAGCAGTTGGGACAAGGGGGGGAAGGCTTTCTTT
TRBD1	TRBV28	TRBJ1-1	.	CASSKGQGITEAFF	TGTGCCAGCAGTAAAGGACAGGGAATCACTGAAGCTTTCTTT
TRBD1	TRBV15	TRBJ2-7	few	CATSRNTPGGYEQYF	TGTGCCACCAGCAGAAATACCCCAGGGGGCTACGAGCAGTACTTC
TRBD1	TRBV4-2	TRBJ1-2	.	CASSQPGQGIYGYTF	TGTGCCAGCAGCCAGCCGGGACAGGGAATCTATGGCTACACCTTC
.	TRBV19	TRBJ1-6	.	CASSILGQYNSPLHF	TGTGCCAGTAGTATCTTGGGACAATATAATTCACCCCTCCACTTT
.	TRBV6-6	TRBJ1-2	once	CASSPNFRGGGYTF	TGTGCCAGCAGTCCCAATTTTAGAGGGGGTGGCTACACCTTC
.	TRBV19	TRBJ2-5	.	CASSRLIQETQYF	TGTGCCAGTAGTAGGCTGATCCAAGAGACCCAGTACTTC
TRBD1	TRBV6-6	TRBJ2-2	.	CASSYSRQGAGELFF	TGTGCCAGCAGTTACTCGAGACAGGGGGCCGGGGAGCTGTTTTTT
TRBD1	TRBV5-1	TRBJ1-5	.	CASSYTGDQPQHF	TGCGCCAGCAGCTATACAGGGGATCAGCCCCAGCATTTT
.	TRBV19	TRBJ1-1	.	CASSIQLNTEAFF	TGTGCCAGTAGTATACAGTTGAACACTGAAGCTTTCTTT
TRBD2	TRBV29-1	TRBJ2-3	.	CSVEDQRGFTDTQYF	TGCAGCGTTGAAGATCAGCGGGGGTTCACAGATACGCAGTATTTT
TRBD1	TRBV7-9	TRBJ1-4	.	CASSRGQYEKLFF	TGTGCCAGCAGCCGGGGACAGTATGAAAAACTGTTTTTT
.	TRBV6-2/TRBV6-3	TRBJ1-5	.	CASSKGQIGIQPQHF	TGTGCCAGCAGCAAAGGACAGATCGGGATTCAGCCCCAGCATTTT
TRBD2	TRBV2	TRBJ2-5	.	CASSEILAGMQETQYF	TGTGCCAGCAGTGAAATTCTAGCGGGGATGCAAGAGACCCAGTACTTC
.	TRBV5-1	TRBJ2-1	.	CASSLGDTTYNEQFF	TGCGCCAGCAGCTTGGGGGACACTACCTACAATGAGCAGTTCTTC
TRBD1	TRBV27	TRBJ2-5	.	CASSLRTGGRGETQYF	TGTGCCAGCAGTTTAAGGACAGGGGGCCGGGGAGAGACCCAGTACTTC
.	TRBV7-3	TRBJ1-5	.	CASSFLQPQHF	TGTGCCAGCAGCTTCTTGCAGCCCCAGCATTTT
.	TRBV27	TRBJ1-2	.	CASSPTDRMYGYTF	TGTGCCAGCAGTCCCACGGACAGAATGTACGGCTACACCTTC
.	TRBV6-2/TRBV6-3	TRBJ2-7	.	CASSYSMGLPTYEQYF	TGTGCCAGCAGTTACTCGATGGGGCTACCCACCTACGAGCAGTACTTC
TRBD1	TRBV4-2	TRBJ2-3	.	CASSQGTGGSTDTQYF	TGTGCCAGCAGCCAAGGCACAGGGGGAAGCACAGATACGCAGTATTTT
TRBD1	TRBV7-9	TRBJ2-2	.	CASSSGGDRPLANTGELFF	TGTGCCAGCAGCTCCGGTGGGGACAGGCCTCTCGCGAACACCGGGGAGCTGTTTTTT
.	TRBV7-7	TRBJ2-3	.	CASSPRLGGTDTQYF	TGTGCTAGCAGCCCCCGACTAGGAGGGACAGATACGCAGTATTTT
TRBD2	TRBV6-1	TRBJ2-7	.	CASSEVSSGAWGYEQYF	TGTGCCAGCAGTGAAGTTTCTAGCGGAGCCTGGGGCTACGAGCAGTACTTC
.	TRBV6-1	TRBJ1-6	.	CASSGLSGTGNSPLHF	TGTGCCAGCAGTGGCCTTTCCGGGACTGGTAATTCACCCCTCCACTTT
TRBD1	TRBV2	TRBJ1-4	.	CASKQGQTNEKLFF	TGTGCCAGCAAGCAGGGACAGACTAATGAAAAACTGTTTTTT
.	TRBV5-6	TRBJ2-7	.	CASSLDRANYEQYF	TGTGCCAGCAGCCTGGACAGAGCCAACTACGAGCAGTACTTC
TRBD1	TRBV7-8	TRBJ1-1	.	CASSPGQGQRNTEAFF	TGTGCCAGCAGCCCCGGACAGGGTCAAAGGAACACTGAAGCTTTCTTT
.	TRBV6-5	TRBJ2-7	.	CASKGGSYEQYF	TGTGCCAGCAAAGGAGGGTCCTACGAGCAGTACTTC
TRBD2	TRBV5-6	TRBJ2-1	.	CASRGRLARNEQFF	TGTGCCAGCAGAGGGCGACTAGCGCGGAATGAGCAGTTCTTC
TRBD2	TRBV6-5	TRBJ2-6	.	CASRKSGTGANVLTF	TGTGCCAGCAGAAAAAGCGGGACCGGGGCCAACGTCCTGACTTTC
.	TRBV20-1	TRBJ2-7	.	CSASPGSSYEQYF	TGCAGTGCTAGTCCCGGGAGCTCCTACGAGCAGTACTTC
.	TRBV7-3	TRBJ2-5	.	CASSSGGATQETQYF	TGTGCCAGCAGCTCGGGTGGTGCGACTCAAGAGACCCAGTACTTC